This record concerns one T cell receptor beta chain sequence. Its antigen remains unknown. Mismatch with germline at one junction end may stem from a read error. Vbeta (60) and Jbeta (13) primers were used in the PCR. TCRdb keeps only in-frame clones here, not all; method: immunoSEQ multiplex PCR. The sample comprises roughly 86,000 clones, about 79% of which are singletons, and roughly 6% rests with the top ten. This entry comes from a study of cytomegalovirus exposure and HLA in healthy donors. Findings and limits, study-wide: The number of N-insertions in an Asian-associated ancestry cluster was reportedly below the roughly 620-donor mean in a later analysis. Sequencing likely produced, as an artifact, a cluster of highly shared sequence variants.

This TCR derives from a female donor in good health and CMV-seronegative. Sequencing was carried out using PBMCs.

The CDR3 sequence: CASSPNTGELFF. CDR3 coding DNA: TGTGCTAGCAGTCCAAACACCGGGGAGCTGTTTTTT. The chain has TRBV7-7 and TRBJ2-2; D is undetermined. Germline CDR1 reads SSHAT; CDR2 reads FNYEAQ (reference sequence). This CDR3 has 12 amino acids.